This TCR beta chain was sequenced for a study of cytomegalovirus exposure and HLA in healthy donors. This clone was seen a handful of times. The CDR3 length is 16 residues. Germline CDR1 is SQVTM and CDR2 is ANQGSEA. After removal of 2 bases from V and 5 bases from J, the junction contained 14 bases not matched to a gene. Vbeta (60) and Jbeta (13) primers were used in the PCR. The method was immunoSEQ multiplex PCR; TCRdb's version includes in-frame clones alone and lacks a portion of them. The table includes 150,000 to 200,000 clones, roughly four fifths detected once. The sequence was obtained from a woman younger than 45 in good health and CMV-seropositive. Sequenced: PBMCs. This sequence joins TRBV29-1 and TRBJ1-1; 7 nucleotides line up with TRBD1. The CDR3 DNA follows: TGCAGCGTTGAATACTCCTCTAGGGGGCTGGGGACTGAAGCTTTCTTT. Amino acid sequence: CSVEYSSRGLGTEAFF.